What follows are 8 T cell receptor beta chains derived from one specimen sequenced in a study of blood T cell repertoires in COVID-19. TCRdb's copy holds only in-frame clones and misses some; the assay was immunoSEQ multiplex PCR. This table has 250,000 or so clones, 80% to 90% appearing once. The sample taken for sequencing was PBMCs or T cells enriched from blood (not recorded which). The receptors were gathered from a man aged 40-49 years who had recovered from COVID-19.

The chain joins TRBV11-2 to TRBJ1-2; TRBD1 might be the D (6 bases). Trimming cost V 4 bases and J 6 bases, with 12 bases left between them. This CDR3 contains 13 residues. Germline CDR1 SGHAT, CDR2 FQNNGV. The CDR3 coding sequence is TGTGCCAGCAGCTCCGGGACAACTGATGGCTACACCTTC. Translated, it gives CASSSGTTDGYTF. Using reference TRBV11-2 and TRBJ1-2 for the parts outside the CDR3, the full variable domain is EAGVAQSPRYKIIEKRQSVAFWCNPISGHATLYWYQQILGQGPKLLIQFQNNGVVDDSQLPKDRFSAERLKGVDSTLKIQPAKLEDSAVYLCASSSGTTDGYTFGSGTRLTVV.

The chain has TRBV3-1 (or the pseudogene TRBV3-2) and TRBJ2-3, with TRBD1 as a possible D gene (6 bases). The V end was cut by 1 base, the J end by 1 base, with 9 bases between. The CDR3 is 15 residues long. CDR1 and CDR2 from the germline V gene are LGHDT and YNNKEL (reference sequence). The CDR3 reads CASSQVRTGTDTQYF. In DNA form, the CDR3 reads TGTGCCAGCAGCCAAGTTCGGACAGGCACAGATACGCAGTATTTT.

The chain links TRBV27 to TRBJ2-7; D is undetermined. The ends were cut back, 4 bases at V and 2 bases at J, with 6 bases in the middle. This CDR3 has 12 amino acids. The germline V gene encodes CDR1 MNHEY and CDR2 SMNVEV (reference sequence). The CDR3 coding sequence is TGTGCCAGCAGTTCCTCTGCCTACGAGCAGTACTTC. It encodes CASSSSAYEQYF.

In its sample, this clone was seen once. The rearrangement links TRBV18 to TRBJ2-2, with D perhaps TRBD2 (6 bases). V lost 5 bases, J lost 2 bases, and 18 bases lay in between. Germline loops: CDR1 KGHSH, CDR2 LQKENI. CDR3 length equals 17 residues. CDR3 sequence (DNA): TGTGCCAGCTCAGAAAATAGCGGACCCCTAAACACCGGGGAGCTGTTTTTT. This encodes CASSENSGPLNTGELFF. Full variable domain (missing parts from reference TRBV18 and TRBJ2-2): NAGVMQNPRHLVRRRGQEARLRCSPMKGHSHVYWYRQLPEEGLKFMVYLQKENIIDESGMPKERFSAEFPKEGPSILRIQQVVRGDSAAYFCASSENSGPLNTGELFFGEGSRLTVL.

The chain uses TRBV4-1 and TRBJ1-4; 9 bases map to TRBD1. The V and J ends lost 4 bases and 10 bases, in that order; junction bases with no gene match: 10. Germline CDR1 MGHRA, CDR2 YSYEKL. This CDR3 is 15 amino acids long. CDR3 DNA: TGCGCCAGCAGCCCCGGGCACAGGGGACAGGGAAAACTGTTTTTT. It is translated as CASSPGHRGQGKLFF.

J is TRBJ2-1 and V is TRBV25-1; possible D gene TRBD1, 7 bases. The CDR3 has 16 residues. CDR1 is MGHDK and CDR2 is SYGVNS in the germline V gene. Trimming took off 1 base at V and 5 bases at J, with 15 bases between the two ends. The CDR3 DNA reads TGTGCCAGCAGTGAATCCGGCGGGACAGTACACAATGAGCAGTTCTTC. This encodes CASSESGGTVHNEQFF.

V usage is TRBV30 and J usage is TRBJ1-5; D gene ambiguous. CDR3 length: 13 amino acids. In germline, CDR1 is GTSNPN, CDR2 SVGIG (reference sequence). V lost 3 bases to trimming and J lost 5 bases, with 11 bases between them. CDR3 residues: CAWRTDRDQPQHF. The CDR3 DNA reads TGTGCCTGGAGAACAGATAGAGATCAGCCCCAGCATTTT.

The chain couples TRBV3-1 (or the pseudogene TRBV3-2) to TRBJ1-1; 10 bases map to TRBD1. The CDR3 runs 14 residues. Germline V CDR1 and CDR2: LGHDT, YNNKEL (reference sequence). V was clipped by 1 base and J by 10 bases; unmatched bases: 6. The CDR3 sequence: CASSQVPGQGSAFF. The CDR3 coding sequence is TGTGCCAGCAGCCAAGTCCCGGGACAGGGGTCAGCTTTCTTT.